This T cell receptor (beta chain) was recorded in a study of cytomegalovirus exposure and HLA in healthy donors. General observations from the study: TCR clusters originating in the first cohort tended to co-occur in the approximately 120 validation repertoires, according to a later analysis.

Profiling relied on immunoSEQ multiplex PCR, and the TCRdb table lists in-frame clones only, not all of them. The sample consists of over 150,000 clones, roughly 80% of them appearing once. Germline V gene lookup returns CDR1 MNHNS and CDR2 SASEGT. The CDR3 covers 10 residues. V was cut by 6 bases and J by 6 bases, with 5 bases left in between. As for this clone: Its antigen is as yet unknown.

The origin of this receptor is a woman between 18 and 30 years old in good health and CMV-seropositive. The sample consisted of PBMCs. J is TRBJ1-1 and V is TRBV6-1; D uncertain. CDR3 nucleotides: TGTGCCAGCAGGGCAGCTGAAGCTTTCTTT. Its translation is CASRAAEAFF.